This is a list of T cell receptor beta chains from one sample in a study of cytomegalovirus exposure and HLA in healthy donors. This table comes from immunoSEQ multiplex PCR, and its TCRdb copy is limited to in-frame clones, with some not included. The data contain some 130,000 clones, roughly three quarters of them singletons. Input material: PBMCs. The receptors derive from a man between 40 and 49 years old in good health and CMV-seronegative. Each CDR3 is given with its conserved first and last residue. The D gene is left open where the match is weak.

CDR3aa,CDR3nt,j_gene,d_gene,v_gene
CASSELTSGAYEQYF,TGTGCCAGCAGTGAATTGACTAGCGGGGCCTACGAGCAGTACTTC,TRBJ2-7,TRBD2,TRBV2
CASSYLGGGDGTF,TGTGCCAGCAGTTATTTGGGTGGGGGCGATGGTACCTTC,TRBJ1-2,.,TRBV6-5
CASSPGQAYGSPLHF,TGTGCCAGCAGCCCGGGACAGGCCTACGGTTCACCCCTCCACTTT,TRBJ1-6,TRBD1,TRBV5-4
CASSPGTAEKLFF,TGTGCCAGCTCACCAGGGACTGCCGAAAAACTGTTTTTT,TRBJ1-4,.,TRBV18
CASRGLLNEQFF,TGTGCCAGTAGGGGGCTCCTCAATGAGCAGTTCTTC,TRBJ2-1,.,TRBV19
CASSRTGRNQPQHF,TGTGCCAGCAGCCGGACAGGGCGCAATCAGCCCCAGCATTTT,TRBJ1-5,TRBD1,TRBV6-5
CASSYREGPPDTQYF,TGTGCCAGCAGTTACCGCGAGGGCCCCCCAGATACGCAGTATTTT,TRBJ2-3,.,TRBV6-5
CASSRFSGDRETQYF,TGTGCCAGCTCGCGCTTCAGTGGGGACAGAGAGACCCAGTACTTC,TRBJ2-5,TRBD1,TRBV18
CASSLGGFSTNEKLFF,TGTGCCAGCAGCTTAGGCGGGTTCAGTACTAATGAAAAACTGTTTTTT,TRBJ1-4,.,TRBV7-8
CASSPGQGQETQYF,TGCGCCAGCAGCCCAGGACAGGGCCAAGAGACCCAGTACTTC,TRBJ2-5,TRBD1,TRBV5-1
CAWSGTGTQNNQPQHF,TGTGCCTGGAGTGGAACCGGGACACAAAACAATCAGCCCCAGCATTTT,TRBJ1-5,.,TRBV30
CASDTSGRAWSGELFF,TGTGCCAGCGACACTAGCGGGAGGGCCTGGTCCGGGGAGCTGTTTTTT,TRBJ2-2,TRBD2,TRBV5-6
CASSYPQQTNYGYTF,TGTGCCAGCAGTTACCCGCAACAAACTAACTATGGCTACACCTTC,TRBJ1-2,.,TRBV6-6
CASSPAGTSGRNEQFF,TGTGCCAGCAGCCCGGCTGGGACTAGCGGGAGGAATGAGCAGTTCTTC,TRBJ2-1,TRBD2,TRBV4-2